This TCR beta chain was sequenced during a study of T cell repertoires in cytomegalovirus infection. Overall study: Public TCR beta signature analysis indicated the presence of both CMV infection and matching HLA type. Findings of the study overall: Ex vivo, HLA-C-restricted CMV-specific TCR beta clonotypes prevailed over the rest of the response. Cumulative public TCR beta family frequency identified CMV carriers with the relevant HLA.

TCRdb reanalysed the reads using MiXCR and keeps one entry per CDR3 protein. The data contain 500,000 to 600,000 distinct CDR3 sequences, 16% of them singletons. Trimming removed 0 bases at V and 5 bases at J, with 10 bases between. The CDR3 loop spans 14 amino acids. CDR1 is MNHEY and CDR2 is SVGAGI in the germline V gene. This clonotype was counted at least ten times. Its antigen is unknown. Sequencing was done on a sample of CD8+ T cells from PBMCs. The chain joins TRBV6-5 to TRBJ2-5; perhaps TRBD1 as D (6 bases). This clonotype originated in a human donor in good health (CMV status not recorded). Some clones in this sample may be carry-over from other donors' samples. The CDR3 DNA reads TGTGCCAGCAGTTACTCGAGTGGACAGGAGACCCAGTACTTC. The encoded protein is CASSYSSGQETQYF.